The 5 T cell receptor beta chains listed next were all sequenced from one sample in a study of blood T cell repertoires in COVID-19. Produced via immunoSEQ multiplex PCR; TCRdb's table is partial and in-frame only. Here the sample spans approximately 400,000 clones, approximately 77% being singletons. Sequencing was performed on peripheral blood. Source of these receptors: a human donor with acute or convalescent COVID-19. The donor label of this sample is uncertain.

The rearrangement joins TRBV9 to TRBJ1-3; D remains unclear. Germline V CDR1 and CDR2: SGDLS, YYNGEE. This CDR3 region has 14 residues. The V and J ends lost 0 bases and 2 bases respectively, with 6 bases between them. The CDR3 DNA follows: TGTGCCAGCAGCGTAGGTAGAGCTGGAAACACCATATATTTT. This sequence encodes CASSVGRAGNTIYF.

This clone was observed once. The genes are TRBV18 and TRBJ2-4; D might be TRBD1 (6 bases). CDR1 and CDR2 from the germline V gene are KGHSH and LQKENI. The CDR3 has 16 amino acids. V shed 4 bases and J shed 0 bases, with 13 bases lying between them. The CDR3 DNA is TGTGCCAGCTCACAACGAGGGGGATTAGCCAAAAACATTCAGTACTTC. Translated, it gives CASSQRGGLAKNIQYF.

The V call is TRBV11-2, the J call TRBJ2-7; 10 positions agree with TRBD2. The J segment lost 3 bases and the V segment lost 0 bases, leaving 2 bases of the junction unmatched. The CDR3 consists of 15 residues. Germline CDR1 and CDR2: SGHAT and FQNNGV. CDR3: CASSLEVAGGYEQYF. CDR3 DNA: TGTGCCAGCAGCTTAGAGGTAGCGGGGGGCTACGAGCAGTACTTC.

The rearrangement joins TRBV7-2 to TRBJ1-2; 7 positions agree with TRBD1. Germline V gene sequence: CDR1 SGHTA, CDR2 FQGNSA. The ends lost 1 base at V and 4 bases at J; junction bases unmatched: 3. The CDR3 runs to 14 residues. Here the CDR3 reads CASSLVGQTYGYTF. In DNA form, the CDR3 reads TGTGCCAGCAGCTTAGTGGGACAGACCTATGGCTACACCTTC.

The J gene is TRBJ2-3, the V gene TRBV4-1, with 7 bases lining up with TRBD2. This CDR3 is built from 17 residues. Trimming at V came to 0 bases and at J to 0 bases, leaving 6 bases not matched to a gene. Per germline, CDR1 MGHRA and CDR2 YSYEKL. As DNA, the CDR3 is TGCGCCAGCAGCCAAGATCAGTGGCGGGGGAGCACAGATACGCAGTATTTT. Translating gives CASSQDQWRGSTDTQYF.